This T cell receptor beta chain was obtained from a study of blood T cell repertoires in COVID-19. All recovered Cohort 3 donors got two negative PCRs, got clearance, or saw symptom resolution. Study processing details: How many nucleated cells were present was estimated from reference gene primer amplification. The repertoire was sequenced with immunoSEQ multiplex PCR; TCRdb's copy has only in-frame clones and lacks some. That table is the source of V, J and clone size, and D and trimming were worked out from the DNA. The table lists hundreds of thousands of clones, 75% to 90% of them singletons. Germline V gives CDR1 SGHAT, CDR2 FQNNGV. CDR3 size: 16 residues. With 4 bases clipped from V and 1 base from J, the junction kept 8 bases outside the gene matches.

This chain links TRBV11-2 with TRBJ1-2; TRBD1 agrees at 8 bases. The sample comprised PBMCs or T cells enriched from blood (not recorded which). The clonotype comes from a man aged 25 to 40 who had recovered from COVID-19. The CDR3 DNA reads TGTGCCAGCAGCTCTAGGGGGGACAGGAATAACTATGGCTACACCTTC. This gives the protein CASSSRGDRNNYGYTF. The full variable domain, its missing parts supplied by reference TRBV11-2 and TRBJ1-2, is EAGVAQSPRYKIIEKRQSVAFWCNPISGHATLYWYQQILGQGPKLLIQFQNNGVVDDSQLPKDRFSAERLKGVDSTLKIQPAKLEDSAVYLCASSSRGDRNNYGYTFGSGTRLTVV.